A single sample gave rise to the 26 T cell receptor beta chains below, sequenced in a study of blood T cell repertoires in COVID-19. Generated by immunoSEQ multiplex PCR, the TCRdb table keeps only in-frame clones and is missing some. The data contain around 300,000 clones, roughly nine tenths of them singletons. Input material: PBMCs or T cells enriched from blood (not recorded which). The receptors derive from a woman aged 55-69 years who had recovered from COVID-19.

The chain employs TRBV5-1 and TRBJ1-1, with 7 positions matching TRBD1. Germline V gene lookup returns CDR1 SGHRS and CDR2 YFSETQ. The CDR3 has 16 residues. V trimming: 3 bases; J trimming: 0 bases; junction bases outside the gene matches: 8. CDR3 DNA: TGCGCCAGCAGCTCGACCGGGACAGCTTTGAACACTGAAGCTTTCTTT. Amino acids: CASSSTGTALNTEAFF.

This chain uses TRBV9 with TRBJ2-1; no definite D call. V was cut by 0 bases and J by 0 bases, with 13 bases left in between. Germline CDR1 and CDR2: SGDLS and YYNGEE. CDR3 size: 17 residues. CDR3 loop: CASSVAGRFSSYNEQFF. CDR3 coding DNA: TGTGCCAGCAGCGTAGCTGGGCGTTTCAGCTCCTACAATGAGCAGTTCTTC.

This chain joins TRBV3-1 (or the pseudogene TRBV3-2) and TRBJ2-3; D is possibly TRBD2 (7 bases). V dropped 0 bases and J dropped 4 bases, with 17 bases sitting between them. The CDR3 length is 17 residues. Germline CDR1 reads LGHDT; CDR2 reads YNNKEL (reference sequence). The chain's CDR3 is CASSQEIAGAGADTQYF. Here the CDR3 DNA reads TGTGCCAGCAGCCAAGAGATCGCAGGGGCGGGGGCAGATACGCAGTATTTT.

This chain links TRBV11-2 with TRBJ2-2; no clear D gene. The CDR3 has 16 residues. The germline CDR1 and CDR2 sequences are SGHAT and FQNNGV. V lost 9 bases and J 1 base, leaving 18 bases between the germline ends. The CDR3 DNA reads as TGTGCCAGTTCCCCCCGAGGCGCGCAGAACACCGGGGAGCTGTTTTTT. Translation: CASSPRGAQNTGELFF.

This clone was seen just once. This chain connects TRBV7-8 to TRBJ1-5; D unclear. Germline V gene sequence: CDR1 SGHVS, CDR2 FQNEAQ. The CDR3 runs to 15 residues. The V gene lost 1 base and the J gene lost 6 bases, with 13 bases spanning the gap. The CDR3 DNA reads as TGTGCCAGCAGCTTAGGTGCGGCTTCGAGTCAGCCCCAGCATTTT. Protein sequence: CASSLGAASSQPQHF. Full variable domain (remainder filled in from reference TRBV7-8 and TRBJ1-5): GAGVSQSPRYKVAKRGQDVALRCDPISGHVSLFWYQQALGQGPEFLTYFQNEAQLDKSGLPSDRFFAERPEGSVSTLKIQRTQQEDSAVYLCASSLGAASSQPQHFGDGTRLSIL.

The rearrangement joins TRBV27 to TRBJ2-4; 8 nucleotides align to TRBD1. The ends lost 7 bases at V and 0 bases at J; junction bases unmatched: 8. From germline, CDR1 is MNHEY and CDR2 SMNVEV (reference sequence). The CDR3 is 16 residues long. CDR3 coding DNA: TGTGCCAGCACCCTGACAGGGGCCCTAGCCAAAAACATTCAGTACTTC. Protein sequence: CASTLTGALAKNIQYF.

This chain links TRBV30 with TRBJ1-2; D is possibly TRBD1 (6 bases). Germline CDR1 reads GTSNPN; CDR2 reads SVGIG (reference sequence). This CDR3 is 15 amino acids long. V lost 3 bases and J lost 3, with 17 bases in between. The CDR3 DNA is TGTGCCTGGAGATTACAGGGAAGAGGGGACTATGGCTACACCTTC. It codes for CAWRLQGRGDYGYTF.

The gene calls are TRBV5-1 and TRBJ2-2; a weak D match, TRBD2 (6 bases). Trimming took 0 bases from V and 6 from J, leaving 12 bases between them. There are 15 residues in the CDR3. Germline V gives CDR1 SGHRS, CDR2 YFSETQ. The CDR3 DNA is TGCGCCAGCAGCTTGGTGGGGGAGGCCCCCGGGGAGCTGTTTTTT. It encodes CASSLVGEAPGELFF.

V and J are TRBV28 and TRBJ1-2; 7 nucleotides match TRBD1. V lost 10 bases and J lost 3; bases outside the gene matches: 5. CDR3 length: 12 amino acids. Looked up from germline, CDR1 is MDHEN and CDR2 is SYDVKM. The CDR3 DNA is TGTGCCACCACAGGGGTGGACTATGGCTACACCTTC. It specifies CATTGVDYGYTF.

The chain employs TRBV28 and TRBJ2-1, with 8 nucleotides matching TRBD2. Germline CDR1 is MDHEN and CDR2 is SYDVKM. The CDR3 has 15 amino acids. The J segment lost 7 bases and the V segment lost 7 bases, leaving 12 bases of the junction unmatched. CDR3 nucleotides: TGTGCCAGCACCACCGGGACTAGATTCCGGAATGAGCAGTTCTTC. This encodes CASTTGTRFRNEQFF.

J is TRBJ1-6 and V is TRBV2; D gene uncertain. V dropped 7 bases and J dropped 0 bases, with 10 bases sitting between them. Germline-derived CDR1 and CDR2 are SNHLY and FYNNEI. The CDR3 spans 15 residues. The CDR3 nucleotides read TGTGCCAGCATGGGCACGAGCTCCTATAATTCACCCCTCCACTTT. Its translation is CASMGTSSYNSPLHF.

The chain employs TRBV10-1 and TRBJ2-3, with TRBD2 matching 12 bases. The CDR3 spans 17 residues. The junction had 4 bases not matched to a gene; V was cut back by 0 bases and J by 3 bases. The V gene's germline CDR1 is WNHNN and CDR2 SYGVQD (reference sequence). The CDR3 protein is CASSESTSGGITDTQYF. The CDR3 coding sequence is TGCGCCAGCAGTGAGTCGACTAGCGGGGGAATAACAGATACGCAGTATTTT.

The CDR3 loop reads CASSQADRKEQYF. The CDR3 region has the DNA TGCGCCAGCAGCCAAGCCGACAGGAAGGAGCAGTACTTC. The chain employs TRBV4-1 and TRBJ2-7; TRBD1 is a possible D gene (6 bases). Germline CDR1 is MGHRA and CDR2 is YSYEKL. Trimming left V 1 base short and J 7 bases short, with 11 bases between. This CDR3 region has 13 residues.

The count of this clone is one. This chain uses TRBV6-4 with TRBJ2-7, with TRBD2 identical over 7 bases. The V segment lost 10 bases and the J segment 3 bases; nucleotides outside the gene matches: 18. CDR1 and CDR2 from the germline V gene are MRHNA and SNTAGT. The CDR3 is 16 residues long. CDR3 nucleotide sequence: TGTGCCAACCCAGAGGCGGGGACGGGACTACTCTACGAGCAGTACTTC. Amino acids: CANPEAGTGLLYEQYF.

Regarding this clone: The sample carries other DNA sequences with the same CDR3. V usage is TRBV7-3 and J usage is TRBJ1-4; TRBD1 aligns across 10 bases. Germline assignment: CDR1 SGHTA and CDR2 FQGTGA. CDR3 size: 13 residues. The V segment lost 5 bases and the J segment 8 bases; nucleotides outside the gene matches: 2. In DNA form, the CDR3 reads TGTGCCAGCAGCCCGGGACAGGGGGAAAAACTGTTTTTT. This translates into CASSPGQGEKLFF.

V gene TRBV3-1 (or the pseudogene TRBV3-2) combines with J gene TRBJ1-3; no clear D gene. CDR3 length: 15 residues. The V gene lost 3 bases and the J gene lost 4 bases, with 13 bases spanning the gap. CDR1 is LGHDT, CDR2 YNNKEL, per germline (reference sequence). In nucleotides, the CDR3 is TGTGCCAGCAGCCATAATTCAGGTAGAGGAAACACCATATATTTT. This sequence encodes CASSHNSGRGNTIYF.

The rearrangement uses TRBV11-2 and TRBJ1-6; D gene uncertain. This CDR3 region has 19 residues. The V gene's germline CDR1 is SGHAT and CDR2 FQNNGV. The ends were cut back, 3 bases at V and 0 bases at J, with 18 bases in the middle. DNA for the CDR3: TGTGCCAGCAGCTTCCGAGACAAATCGTTCAGCTCCTATAATTCACCCCTCCACTTT. Its translation: CASSFRDKSFSSYNSPLHF.

V gene TRBV19 combines with J gene TRBJ1-1; D gene ambiguous. Trimming left V 3 bases short and J 0 bases short, with 11 bases between. The CDR3 is 15 residues long. Germline V gene data show CDR1 as LNHDA and CDR2 as SQIVND (reference sequence). CDR3 DNA sequence: TGTGCCAGTAGTATCTCTACAGCCATGAACACTGAAGCTTTCTTT. This translates into CASSISTAMNTEAFF.

This chain uses TRBV24-1 with TRBJ1-6; 7 bases are a match to TRBD1. Germline CDR1 reads KGHDR; CDR2 reads SFDVKD. The junction had 6 bases not matched to a gene; V was cut back by 4 bases and J by 10 bases. This CDR3 has 14 amino acids. The CDR3 region is CATSEGRGYSPLHF. The CDR3 DNA reads as TGTGCCACCAGTGAAGGCAGGGGGTACTCACCCCTCCACTTT.

The chain employs TRBV12-3 or TRBV12-4 and TRBJ1-2; TRBD1 matches at 7 bases. The CDR3 has 12 residues. V trimming: 4 bases; J trimming: 7 bases; junction bases outside the gene matches: 3. The CDR3 loop reads CASSSQGSGYTF. The CDR3 nucleotides read TGTGCCAGCAGTTCACAGGGGAGTGGCTACACCTTC.

The V gene is TRBV4-1, the J gene TRBJ2-7; no clear D gene. Germline values: CDR1 MGHRA, CDR2 YSYEKL. The germline V and J ends were trimmed by 2 bases and 0 bases, with 8 bases remaining between them. CDR3 length equals 14 residues. As DNA, the CDR3 is TGCGCCAGCAGCCAACCGCCGAGCTCCTACGAGCAGTACTTC. It is translated as CASSQPPSSYEQYF.

This clone was seen just once. This chain connects TRBV5-1 to TRBJ1-1, with 8 bases fitting TRBD1. The V gene end was trimmed by 7 bases and the J gene end by 9 bases; junction bases not matched to a gene: 8. The CDR3 totals 12 residues. CDR1 and CDR2 (germline): SGHRS, YFSETQ. This CDR3 is CASFVRGQQAFF. CDR3 DNA: TGCGCCAGCTTTGTCAGGGGGCAGCAAGCTTTCTTT.

This chain joins TRBV9 and TRBJ1-2; D is unresolved. The germline V gene encodes CDR1 SGDLS and CDR2 YYNGEE. The CDR3 is made up of 14 amino acids. Deletions cut 0 bases from V and 3 bases from J, with 9 bases between. The CDR3 sequence: CASSVGAVDYGYTF. The CDR3 DNA reads TGTGCCAGCAGCGTAGGAGCCGTCGACTATGGCTACACCTTC. The variable domain in full, completed from reference TRBV9 and TRBJ1-2, reads DSGVTQTPKHLITATGQRVTLRCSPRSGDLSVYWYQQSLDQGLQFLIQYYNGEERAKGNILERFSAQQFPDLHSELNLSSLELGDSALYFCASSVGAVDYGYTFGSGTRLTVV.

The chain carries TRBV11-2 and TRBJ2-3; D might be TRBD1 (5 bases). V was pared by 2 bases and J by 0 bases, with 9 bases between. In germline, CDR1 is SGHAT, CDR2 FQNNGV. CDR3 length: 15 amino acids. The CDR3 DNA follows: TGTGCCAGCAGCTTAATCCAGGGTAGCACAGATACGCAGTATTTT. Translating it yields CASSLIQGSTDTQYF.

This rearrangement joins TRBV16 to TRBJ2-6, with D perhaps TRBD1 (6 bases). The V end lost 4 bases, the J end lost 2 bases, and 9 bases lay between the germline ends. The CDR3 loop spans 15 amino acids. Germline assignment: CDR1 KGHSY and CDR2 FQNENV. In nucleotides, the CDR3 is TGTGCCAGCAGCCCTAACAGGGCTGGGGCCAACGTCCTGACTTTC. Encoded protein: CASSPNRAGANVLTF.

The chain joins TRBV7-2 to TRBJ1-3; D gene uncertain. The CDR3 spans 14 residues. The V and J ends lost 4 bases and 0 bases respectively, with 7 bases between them. Germline loops: CDR1 SGHTA, CDR2 FQGNSA. CDR3 sequence reads: CASSYLSSGNTIYF. The CDR3 DNA sequence: TGTGCCAGCAGCTATCTAAGCTCTGGAAACACCATATATTTT.